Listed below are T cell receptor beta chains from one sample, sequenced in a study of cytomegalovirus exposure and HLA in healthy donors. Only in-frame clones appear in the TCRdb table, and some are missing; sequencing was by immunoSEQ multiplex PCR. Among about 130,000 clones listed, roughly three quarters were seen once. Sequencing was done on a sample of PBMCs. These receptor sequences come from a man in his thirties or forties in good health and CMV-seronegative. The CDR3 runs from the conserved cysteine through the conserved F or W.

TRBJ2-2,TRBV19,CASISRQGAGGELFF
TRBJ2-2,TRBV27,CASSPTGVGLAGGPGAGELFF
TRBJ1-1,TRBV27,CASTTGLNTEAFF
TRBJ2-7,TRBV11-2,CASSKRGQGEGEQYF
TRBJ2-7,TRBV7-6,CASSRAGTSRDEQYF
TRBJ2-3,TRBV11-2,CASSLDGGGSDGTQYF
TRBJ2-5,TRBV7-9,CASSWDTQETQYF
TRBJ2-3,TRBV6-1,CASSDREVPSDTQYF
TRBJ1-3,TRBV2,CASSALNRHGNTIYF
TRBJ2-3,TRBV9,CASSLGAGGGHTDTQYF
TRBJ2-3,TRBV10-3,CAISEASGRAVGDTQYF
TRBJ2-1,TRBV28,CASSLATSYNEQFF
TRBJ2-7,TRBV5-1,CASSVSGDKYEQYF
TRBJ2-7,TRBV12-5,CASGSVQGSHEQYF
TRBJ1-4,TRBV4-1,CASSLPGWNEKLFF
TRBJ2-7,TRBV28,CASRAPSQDSNYEQYF
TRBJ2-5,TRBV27,CASSPNSGKGRETQYF
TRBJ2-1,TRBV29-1,CSVERGLRGMEQFF
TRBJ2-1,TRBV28,CASSSTSRLAGYNEQFF
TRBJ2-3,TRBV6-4,CASSDSSVEGPDTQYF
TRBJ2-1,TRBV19,CASSISRENEQFF
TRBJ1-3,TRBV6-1,CASSESAPGSGNTIYF
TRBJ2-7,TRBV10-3,CAISPGLAGGTSHF
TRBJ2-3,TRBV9,CASKAGGPRNTDTQYF
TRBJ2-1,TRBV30,CAWSGGTDAKSSYNEQFF
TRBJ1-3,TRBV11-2,CASSLEWTVGNTIYF
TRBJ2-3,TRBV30,CAWGEGDTQYF
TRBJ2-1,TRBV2,CASSERGSGSYNEQFF